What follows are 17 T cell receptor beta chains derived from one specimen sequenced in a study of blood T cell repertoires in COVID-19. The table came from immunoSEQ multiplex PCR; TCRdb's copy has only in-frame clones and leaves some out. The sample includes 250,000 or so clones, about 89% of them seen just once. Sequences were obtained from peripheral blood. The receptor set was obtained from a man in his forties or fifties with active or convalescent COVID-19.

The CDR3 DNA reads TGTGCCAGCGCGTCCGAGGGGGCCAACTATGGCTACACCTTC. Its protein is CASASEGANYGYTF. The rearrangement joins TRBV28 to TRBJ1-2; 7 nucleotides align to TRBD1. The CDR3 loop spans 14 amino acids. The trim removed 8 bases at V and 2 bases at J, leaving 8 bases unmatched. CDR1 and CDR2 from the germline V gene are MDHEN and SYDVKM.

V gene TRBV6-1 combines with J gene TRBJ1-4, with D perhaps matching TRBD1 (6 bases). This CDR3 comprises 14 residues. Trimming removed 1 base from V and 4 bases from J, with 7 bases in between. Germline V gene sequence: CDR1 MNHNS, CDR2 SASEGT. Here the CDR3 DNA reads TGTGCCAGCAGTGAAGGGACAGTTAATGAAAAACTGTTTTTT. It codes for CASSEGTVNEKLFF.

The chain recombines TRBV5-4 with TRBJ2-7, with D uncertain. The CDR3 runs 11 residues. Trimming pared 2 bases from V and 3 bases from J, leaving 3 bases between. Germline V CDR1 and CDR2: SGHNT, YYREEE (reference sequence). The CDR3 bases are TGTGCCAGCAGCTTCAACTACGAGCAGTACTTC. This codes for CASSFNYEQYF. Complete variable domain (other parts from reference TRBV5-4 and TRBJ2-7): ETGVTQSPTHLIKTRGQQVTLRCSSQSGHNTVSWYQQALGQGPQFIFQYYREEENGRGNFPPRFSGLQFPNYSSELNVNALELDDSALYLCASSFNYEQYFGPGTRLTVT.

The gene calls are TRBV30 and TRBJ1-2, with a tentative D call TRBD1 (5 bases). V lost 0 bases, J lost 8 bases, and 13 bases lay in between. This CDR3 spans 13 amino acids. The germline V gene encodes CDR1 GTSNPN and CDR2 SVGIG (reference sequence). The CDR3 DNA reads TGTGCCTGGAGTGTAAGCAGGGAAGGCGGCTACACCTTC. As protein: CAWSVSREGGYTF.

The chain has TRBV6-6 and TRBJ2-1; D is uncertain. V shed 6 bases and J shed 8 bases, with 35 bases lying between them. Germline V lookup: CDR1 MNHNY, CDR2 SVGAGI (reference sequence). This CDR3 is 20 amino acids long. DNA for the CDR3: TGTGCCAGCAGCGATGCCGGGTCTTCAATTTACTCGTACAATCGAGATGAGCAGTTCTTC. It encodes CASSDAGSSIYSYNRDEQFF.

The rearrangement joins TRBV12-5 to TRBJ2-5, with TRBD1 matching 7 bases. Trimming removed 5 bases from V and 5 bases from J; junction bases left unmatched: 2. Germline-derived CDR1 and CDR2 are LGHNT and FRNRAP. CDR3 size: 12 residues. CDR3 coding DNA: TGTGCTAGTGGTCCGGACAGGGAGACCCAGTACTTC. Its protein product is CASGPDRETQYF.

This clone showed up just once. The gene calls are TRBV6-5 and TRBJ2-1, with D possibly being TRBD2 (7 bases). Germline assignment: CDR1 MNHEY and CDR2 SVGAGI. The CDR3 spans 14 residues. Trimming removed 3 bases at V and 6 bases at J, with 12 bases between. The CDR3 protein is CASSYRGAPNEQFF. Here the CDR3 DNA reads TGTGCCAGCAGTTATCGGGGGGCGCCCAATGAGCAGTTCTTC.

For the CDR3, the DNA is TGTGCCAGCAGTTTGACAAGGACTGGAAACACCATATATTTT. It encodes CASSLTRTGNTIYF. V and J are TRBV6-5 and TRBJ1-3, with unresolved D. V lost 4 bases and J lost 2, with 9 bases in between. The CDR3 contains 14 residues. In germline, CDR1 is MNHEY, CDR2 SVGAGI.

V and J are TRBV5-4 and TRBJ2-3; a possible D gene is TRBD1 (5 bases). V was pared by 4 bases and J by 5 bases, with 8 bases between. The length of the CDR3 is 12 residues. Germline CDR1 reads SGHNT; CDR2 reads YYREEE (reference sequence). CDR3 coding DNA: TGTGCCAGCAGCCCAAGGGGAGATACGCAGTATTTT. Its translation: CASSPRGDTQYF.

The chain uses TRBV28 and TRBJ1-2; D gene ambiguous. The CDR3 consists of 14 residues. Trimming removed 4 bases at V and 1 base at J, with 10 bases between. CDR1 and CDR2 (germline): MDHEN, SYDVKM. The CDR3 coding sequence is TGTGCCAGCAGTTCGGCAGGCCTTAACTATGGCTACACCTTC. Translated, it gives CASSSAGLNYGYTF.

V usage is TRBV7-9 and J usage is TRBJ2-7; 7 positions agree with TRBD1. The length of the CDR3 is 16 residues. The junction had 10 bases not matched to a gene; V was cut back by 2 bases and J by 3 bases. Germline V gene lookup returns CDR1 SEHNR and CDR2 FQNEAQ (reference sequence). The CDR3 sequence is CASSLLQGQRGYEQYF. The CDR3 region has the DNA TGTGCCAGCAGCTTACTACAGGGACAGAGGGGCTACGAGCAGTACTTC.

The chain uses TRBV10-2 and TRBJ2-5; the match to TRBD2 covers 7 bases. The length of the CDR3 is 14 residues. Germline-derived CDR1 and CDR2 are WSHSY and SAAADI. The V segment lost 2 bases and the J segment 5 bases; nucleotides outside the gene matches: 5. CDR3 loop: CASSERGVSETQYF. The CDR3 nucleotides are TGCGCCAGCAGTGAGCGGGGGGTCAGCGAGACCCAGTACTTC.

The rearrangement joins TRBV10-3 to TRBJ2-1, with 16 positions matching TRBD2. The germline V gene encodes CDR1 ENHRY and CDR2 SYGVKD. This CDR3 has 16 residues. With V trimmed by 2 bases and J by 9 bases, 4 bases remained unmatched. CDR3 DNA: TGTGCCATCAGTGAGCGGGGACTAGCGGGAGGGGGTGAGCAGTTCTTC. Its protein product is CAISERGLAGGGEQFF.

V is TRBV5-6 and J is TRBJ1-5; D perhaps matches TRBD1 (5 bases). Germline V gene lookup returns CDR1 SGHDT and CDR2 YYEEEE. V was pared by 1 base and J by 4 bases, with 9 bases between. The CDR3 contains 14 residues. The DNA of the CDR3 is TGTGCCAGCAGCTTGCGGCCAGGGAATCAGCCCCAGCATTTT. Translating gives CASSLRPGNQPQHF. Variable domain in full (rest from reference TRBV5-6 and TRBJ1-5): DAGVTQSPTHLIKTRGQQVTLRCSPKSGHDTVSWYQQALGQGPQFIFQYYEEEERQRGNFPDRFSGHQFPNYSSELNVNALLLGDSALYLCASSLRPGNQPQHFGDGTRLSIL.

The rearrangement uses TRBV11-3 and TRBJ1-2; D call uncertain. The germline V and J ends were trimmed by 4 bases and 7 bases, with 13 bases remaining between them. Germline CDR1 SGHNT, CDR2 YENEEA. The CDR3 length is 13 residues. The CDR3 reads CASSSPAASGYTF. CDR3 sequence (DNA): TGTGCCAGCAGCTCCCCGGCAGCTAGTGGCTACACCTTC.

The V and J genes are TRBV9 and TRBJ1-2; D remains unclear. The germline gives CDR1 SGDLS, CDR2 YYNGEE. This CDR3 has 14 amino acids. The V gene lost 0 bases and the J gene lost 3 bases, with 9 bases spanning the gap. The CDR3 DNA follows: TGTGCCAGCAGCGTAGCAGGTTCGGACTATGGCTACACCTTC. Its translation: CASSVAGSDYGYTF.

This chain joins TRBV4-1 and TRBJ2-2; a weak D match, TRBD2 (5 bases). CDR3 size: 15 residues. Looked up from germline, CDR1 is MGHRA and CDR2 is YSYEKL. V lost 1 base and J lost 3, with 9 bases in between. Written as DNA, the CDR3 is TGCGCCAGCAGCCAAGGAGGGTGGGACACCGGGGAGCTGTTTTTT. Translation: CASSQGGWDTGELFF.